Sequencing of this T cell receptor beta chain was carried out in a study of cytomegalovirus exposure and HLA in healthy donors. Study-wide results and limits: Association with HLA alleles at 0.05 false discovery rate was found for some 18,000 TCR beta sequences in a later analysis. As a later analysis showed, several of the most significant clusters appeared to be linked to common viral pathogens.

With 60 Vbeta and 13 Jbeta primers, the PCR was carried out. Sequencing used immunoSEQ multiplex PCR; TCRdb keeps in-frame clones, though not all of them. The data show approximately 190,000 clones, 81% seen once. Concerning this clone: Its antigen is not identified. One junction end disagrees with the germline gene, perhaps due to a read error.

The V gene's germline CDR1 is SEHNR and CDR2 FQNEAQ (reference sequence). The CDR3 runs 13 residues. Donors in the study were healthy people who gave bone marrow. Nominally healthy donors provided the samples, though records likely missed some immune exposures. The specimen sequenced was PBMCs. V is TRBV7-9 and J is TRBJ1-5; TRBD1 aligns across 7 bases. The TCR originated in a man aged 45-65 years in good health and CMV-seronegative. The CDR3 region is CSSGTGANQPQHF. The CDR3 DNA reads as TGTTCCAGCGGAACAGGGGCTAATCAGCCCCAGCATTTT.